The rows below give T cell receptor beta chains drawn from one sample of a study of cytomegalovirus exposure and HLA in healthy donors. The assay was immunoSEQ multiplex PCR, and TCRdb's table has in-frame clones only and misses some. In the table there are some 220,000 clones, about 77% of which are singletons. Sequencing was done on a sample of PBMCs. The receptor source for this set is a boy between 10 and 17 years old in good health and CMV-seronegative. Each CDR3 is given with its conserved first and last residue. Fields, in order: J gene, V gene, D gene, CDR3 protein. The D gene is left open where the match is weak.

>TRBJ1-1|TRBV14|TRBD1
CASSRIRQGSTEAFF
>TRBJ2-3|TRBV7-6|NA
CASSTGLDRDTQYF
>TRBJ2-1|TRBV12-5|TRBD2
CASGLAGAPSYNEQFF
>TRBJ2-5|TRBV4-1|TRBD2
CASSRGLAGDETQYF
>TRBJ1-5|TRBV15|NA
CATSRGQSNQPQHF
>TRBJ1-1|TRBV11-3|NA
CASSYTRVNTEAFF
>TRBJ1-5|TRBV9|TRBD1
CASSANRGHQPQHF
>TRBJ1-1|TRBV10-2|NA
CASTGGLDTEAFF
>TRBJ2-2|TRBV5-4|TRBD2
CASTDLAGGPPGELFF
>TRBJ2-1|TRBV13|TRBD2
CASSSISGRAAYNEQFF
>TRBJ2-1|TRBV7-8|TRBD1
CASSWDSTYNEQFF
>TRBJ2-2|TRBV6-5|NA
CASSYSGQNTGELFF
>TRBJ1-1|TRBV7-9|TRBD1
CASSQTGGAGFTEAFF
>TRBJ2-7|TRBV27|TRBD1
CASSLPNPGTAGPYEQYF
>TRBJ1-2|TRBV12-5|NA
CASGLVLLPGPPNYGYTF
>TRBJ2-5|TRBV29-1|TRBD2
CSVGLVKTQYF
>TRBJ2-7|TRBV7-6|TRBD2
CASSLSTSGGNEQYF
>TRBJ2-7|TRBV7-9|NA
CASSHHAPRDYEQYF
>TRBJ2-3|TRBV7-9|NA
CASSLVSGYHTDTQYF
>TRBJ1-1|TRBV11-3|NA
CASRPQGNTEAFF